This passage covers 11 T cell receptor beta chains from one sample sequenced in a study of T-cell memory formation after mild COVID-19. MiXCR, applied by TCRdb to the 5' RACE reads, yields one record per CDR3 protein. The table shows 190,000 or so distinct CDR3 sequences, with more than 25% occurring only once. The source material was PBMCs or a T cell subset sorted from them (not recorded which). The receptors were sampled from an adult woman who had mild COVID-19 (a few samples of this study predate the infection). Cell type and time point are not known.

V gene TRBV6-5 combines with J gene TRBJ2-7, with 7 bases fitting TRBD2. V gave up 7 bases and J gave up 4 bases; unmatched junction bases: 10. This CDR3 has 14 amino acids. Looked up from germline, CDR1 is MNHEY and CDR2 is SVGAGI. The CDR3 bases are TGTGCCAGCATCGAAGGACTAGGGGATTACGAGCAGTACTTC. As protein: CASIEGLGDYEQYF.

The chain has TRBV3-1 and TRBJ2-7, with a tentative D call TRBD2 (5 bases). CDR1 and CDR2 (germline): LGHDT, YNNKEL (reference sequence). CDR3 length: 15 amino acids. The ends were cut back, 1 base at V and 3 bases at J, with 13 bases in the middle. The CDR3 loop reads CASSQVRRLHYEQYF. The CDR3 coding sequence is TGTGCCAGCAGCCAAGTCCGGCGACTACACTACGAGCAGTACTTC.

This clonotype turned up a few times. The chain's CDR3 is CASSESGRVSREDNSYEQYF. For the CDR3, the DNA is TGTGCCAGCAGTGAATCCGGGAGGGTCTCGCGGGAGGACAACTCCTACGAGCAGTACTTC. The rearrangement links TRBV25-1 to TRBJ2-7; 8 bases match TRBD2. CDR3 length equals 20 residues. Trimming cost V 1 base and J 0 bases; bases outside gene matches: 17. Germline lookup yields CDR1 MGHDK and CDR2 SYGVNS.

The CDR3 sequence: CASSRGSQETQYF. Here the CDR3 DNA reads TGTGCCAGCAGCCGGGGGTCCCAAGAGACCCAGTACTTC. The chain has TRBV7-7 and TRBJ2-5, with a tentative D call TRBD2 (6 bases). V lost 5 bases to trimming and J lost 1 base, with 8 bases between them. The V gene's germline CDR1 is SSHAT and CDR2 FNYEAQ (reference sequence). The CDR3 runs 13 residues.

This clonotype was detected only a few times. The rearrangement links TRBV20-1 to TRBJ1-1; D gene ambiguous. Trimming cost V 0 bases and J 1 base, with 6 bases left between them. The V gene's germline CDR1 is DFQATT and CDR2 SNEGSKA (reference sequence). The CDR3 spans 13 residues. The CDR3 reads CSARDSKNTEAFF. For the CDR3, the DNA is TGCAGTGCTAGAGATAGTAAGAACACTGAAGCTTTCTTT.

This clonotype was seen more than once but under ten times. The V and J genes are TRBV9 and TRBJ2-1; D gene ambiguous. CDR3 length: 14 residues. V lost 0 bases and J lost 1, with 5 bases in between. Germline CDR1 SGDLS, CDR2 YYNGEE. The CDR3 coding sequence is TGTGCCAGCAGCGTAGCGTCATCCTACAATGAGCAGTTCTTC. This codes for CASSVASSYNEQFF.

The chain joins TRBV29-1 to TRBJ2-1, with D hard to call. Germline assignment: CDR1 SQVTM and CDR2 ANQGSEA. Trimming left V 4 bases short and J 11 bases short, with 12 bases between. This CDR3 comprises 11 residues. The CDR3 DNA reads TGCAGCGTTGTGTTGGAGTCCAAGCAGTTCTTC. This translates into CSVVLESKQFF.

This sequence joins TRBV30 and TRBJ1-5; D not certain. This CDR3 has 17 residues. Germline assignment: CDR1 GTSNPN and CDR2 SVGIG (reference sequence). With 0 bases removed from V and 6 bases from J, the gap between germline ends came to 21 bases. The CDR3 DNA sequence: TGTGCCTGGAGTGTACGGAAGGAATCCTCATCATCTCAGCCCCAGCATTTT. Translating it yields CAWSVRKESSSSQPQHF.

This chain joins TRBV12-3 or TRBV12-4 and TRBJ2-1; D remains ambiguous. Trimming stripped 7 bases from V and 8 bases from J, with 15 bases between. CDR3 length: 13 residues. The CDR3 sequence is CASIRSGRHEQFF. The CDR3 nucleotides are TGTGCCAGCATTAGGTCGGGTCGCCATGAGCAGTTCTTC.

This clonotype was picked up many times. The chain combines TRBV12-3 or TRBV12-4 with TRBJ2-1, with D hard to call. Deletions cut 3 bases from V and 6 bases from J, with 6 bases between. This CDR3 has 12 residues. CDR3 protein: CASSFSSNEQFF. The CDR3 nucleotides read TGTGCCAGCAGTTTTTCGAGCAATGAGCAGTTCTTC.

The CDR3 loop reads CASSLARDLPTDTQYF. CDR3 coding DNA: TGTGCCAGCAGCTTAGCGAGGGACCTGCCCACAGATACGCAGTATTTT. This rearrangement joins TRBV7-2 to TRBJ2-3, with D perhaps matching TRBD1 or TRBD2 (5 bases each). The germline V and J ends were trimmed by 0 bases and 2 bases, with 12 bases remaining between them. The CDR3 sequence is 16 residues long. Germline V gene data show CDR1 as SGHTA and CDR2 as FQGNSA.